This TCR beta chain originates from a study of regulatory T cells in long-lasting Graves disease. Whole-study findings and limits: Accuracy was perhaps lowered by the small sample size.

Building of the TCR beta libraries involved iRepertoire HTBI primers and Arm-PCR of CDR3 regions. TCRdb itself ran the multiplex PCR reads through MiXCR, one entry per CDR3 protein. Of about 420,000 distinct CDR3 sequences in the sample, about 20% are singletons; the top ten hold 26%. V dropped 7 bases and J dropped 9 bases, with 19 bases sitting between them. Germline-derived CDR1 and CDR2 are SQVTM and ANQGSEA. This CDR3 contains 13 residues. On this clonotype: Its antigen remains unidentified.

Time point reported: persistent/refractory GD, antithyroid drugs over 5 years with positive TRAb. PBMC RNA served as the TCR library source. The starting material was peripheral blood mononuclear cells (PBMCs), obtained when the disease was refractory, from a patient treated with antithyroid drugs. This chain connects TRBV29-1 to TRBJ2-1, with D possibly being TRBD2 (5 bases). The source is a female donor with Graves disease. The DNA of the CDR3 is TGCAGCGCTGAGGGTGCCCACCGGGGTGAGCAGTTCTTC. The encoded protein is CSAEGAHRGEQFF.